This T cell receptor beta chain is from a study of blood T cell repertoires in COVID-19. Study in general: Whether acute or convalescent, the COVID-19 samples came from the United States, Italy and Spain. In each case, the material was cDNA or gDNA derived from T cells, B-cell-depleted T cells, or PBMCs.

The authors' processing: Reference gene primer amplification gave nucleated cell count estimates. Clones were sequenced by immunoSEQ multiplex PCR, and TCRdb holds only the in-frame ones, with some missing. The V and J calls and the clone size are those of that table, but D and trimming were determined from the DNA. The sample lists roughly 45,000 clones, around four fifths occurring once. V lost 6 bases and J lost 3, with 18 bases in between. CDR1 is KGHSH, CDR2 LQKENI, per germline. This CDR3 region has 15 residues. This chain uses TRBV18 with TRBJ2-7; D may be TRBD1 (6 bases). The specimen was peripheral blood. The origin of this receptor is a man aged 45-65 years with active COVID-19. CDR3 in amino acids: CASSQTGTPLYEQYF. The DNA for the CDR3 is TGTGCCAGCTCTCAAACCGGGACACCACTCTACGAGCAGTACTTC. Based on the CDR3 plus reference TRBV18 and TRBJ2-7, the full variable domain is NAGVMQNPRHLVRRRGQEARLRCSPMKGHSHVYWYRQLPEEGLKFMVYLQKENIIDESGMPKERFSAEFPKEGPSILRIQQVVRGDSAAYFCASSQTGTPLYEQYFGPGTRLTVT.